This T cell receptor beta chain was captured by sequencing in a study of cytomegalovirus exposure and HLA in healthy donors. Study results and caveats: Some highly shared sequence variants likely arose as a pipeline artifact. A missense DCLRE1C variant was associated with V- and J-gene trimming of TCR beta chains in a later analysis, and an independent cohort replicated the association.

Remarks on this clone: Its antigen is currently unknown.

Primers included in the PCR were 60 Vbeta and 13 Jbeta primers. The protocol was immunoSEQ multiplex PCR, while the TCRdb copy is restricted to in-frame clones and leaves out a portion. The profile shows more than 90,000 clones, approximately 76% of them singletons. Germline CDR1 is SGHTA and CDR2 is FQGNSA. The V and J ends lost 0 bases and 3 bases respectively, with 11 bases between them. This CDR3 spans 15 amino acids. The chain couples TRBV7-2 to TRBJ2-5, with a weak D call TRBD1 (5 bases). The TCR comes from a man between 40 and 49 years old in good health and CMV-seronegative. The sequencing sample was made of PBMCs. CDR3: CASSLAGPGKETQYF. The CDR3 DNA reads as TGTGCCAGCAGCTTAGCGGGGCCCGGAAAAGAGACCCAGTACTTC.